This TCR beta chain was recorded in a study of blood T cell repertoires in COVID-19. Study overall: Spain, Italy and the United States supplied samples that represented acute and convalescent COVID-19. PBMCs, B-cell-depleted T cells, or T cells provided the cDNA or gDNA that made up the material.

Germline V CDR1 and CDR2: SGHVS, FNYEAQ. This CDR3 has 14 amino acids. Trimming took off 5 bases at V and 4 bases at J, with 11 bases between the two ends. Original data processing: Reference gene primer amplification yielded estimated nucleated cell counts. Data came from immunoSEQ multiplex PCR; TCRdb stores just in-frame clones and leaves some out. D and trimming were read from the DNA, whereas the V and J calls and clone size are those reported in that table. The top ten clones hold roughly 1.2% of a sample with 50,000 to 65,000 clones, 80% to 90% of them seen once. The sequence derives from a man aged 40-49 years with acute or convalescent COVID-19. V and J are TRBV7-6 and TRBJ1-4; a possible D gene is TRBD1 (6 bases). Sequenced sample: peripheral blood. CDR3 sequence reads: CASSEQGLNEKLFF. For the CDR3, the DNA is TGTGCCAGCAGCGAGCAGGGGCTTAATGAAAAACTGTTTTTT.